These T cell receptor beta chains were read from a single sample in a study of cytomegalovirus exposure and HLA in healthy donors. Profiled with immunoSEQ multiplex PCR; TCRdb holds only in-frame clones, not every one. The sample shows roughly 110,000 clones, 70% to 85% of them seen only once. The sample consisted of PBMCs. The source of these receptors is a male donor in good health and CMV-seronegative. The CDR3 runs from the conserved cysteine through the conserved F or W. A D gene is named only where the DNA matches it firmly. Clone size appears in some rows only: once, few, many, or a class for an expanded clone.

size	V	J	D	DNA	CDR3
.	TRBV5-4	TRBJ1-1	TRBD1	TGTGCCAGCACCTCTGGGACAGGGGGCGCGGGGACTGAAGCTTTCTTT	CASTSGTGGAGTEAFF
.	TRBV4-1	TRBJ2-7	.	TGCGCCAGCAGCCGAGGAATTAGCGTCTACGAGCAGTACTTC	CASSRGISVYEQYF
.	TRBV15	TRBJ2-3	TRBD2	TGTGCCACCAGCGGAATAGCGGGAGGGCCGATGGATACGCAGTATTTT	CATSGIAGGPMDTQYF
.	TRBV7-6	TRBJ2-5	TRBD2	TGTGCCAGCAGCCCCCGGGAGGGAGAGACCCAGTACTTC	CASSPREGETQYF
.	TRBV30	TRBJ1-2	.	TGTGCCTGGAGTGTACGGGGACACCGAAGGGGTGGCTACACCTTC	CAWSVRGHRRGGYTF
.	TRBV12-5	TRBJ2-2	.	TGTGCTAGTGGTGGGGACAAGGCGGAGAACACCGGGGAGCTGTTTTTT	CASGGDKAENTGELFF
.	TRBV29-1	TRBJ2-1	TRBD2	TGCAGCGTTGCTCATCTAGCGGGAAACAATGAGCAGTTCTTC	CSVAHLAGNNEQFF
.	TRBV5-4	TRBJ2-1	TRBD2	TGTGCCAGCAGCCTTACTAGCGGGGCGTACAATGAGCAGTTCTTC	CASSLTSGAYNEQFF
few	TRBV5-1	TRBJ2-6	.	TGCGCCAGCAGCCCCGGACTGAACTCTGGGGCCAACGTCCTGACTTTC	CASSPGLNSGANVLTF
.	TRBV29-1	TRBJ2-7	.	TGCAGCGTCGCGGCCTCGGCGTCCGAACAGTACTTC	CSVAASASEQYF
.	TRBV29-1	TRBJ2-6	.	TGCAGCGTTGAAGATGATTGGGGTACTGGGGCCAGCGTCCTGACTTTC	CSVEDDWGTGASVLTF
few	TRBV5-8	TRBJ2-6	.	TGTGCCAGCAACTTGGAAAATCGGGGGGCCAACGTCCTGACTTTC	CASNLENRGANVLTF
.	TRBV27	TRBJ2-7	TRBD1	TGTGCCAGCAGTTTACGCAAGGAACCGGGACAGGGTTTATACGAGCAGTACTTC	CASSLRKEPGQGLYEQYF
.	TRBV2	TRBJ1-4	.	TGTGCCAGCGCAAACAGGTTAACTAATGAAAAACTGTTTTTT	CASANRLTNEKLFF
.	TRBV27	TRBJ2-3	.	TGTGCCAGCAGTCAACAAACGTGGACTATCCCGGATACGCAGTATTTT	CASSQQTWTIPDTQYF
.	TRBV5-1	TRBJ2-7	.	TGCGCCAGCGCACGGACTGGGACCTACGAGCAGTACTTC	CASARTGTYEQYF
.	TRBV6-1	TRBJ2-1	TRBD1	TGTGCCAGCAGTCCCCGGGACAGATCCTACAATGAGCAGTTCTTC	CASSPRDRSYNEQFF
.	TRBV6-5	TRBJ2-7	TRBD2	TGTGCCAGCAGAGGACTAGCTAACTACGAGCAGTACTTC	CASRGLANYEQYF
.	TRBV28	TRBJ1-4	.	TGTGCCAGCAGTAACACAGGCGGGGCAAATGAAAAACTGTTTTTT	CASSNTGGANEKLFF
.	TRBV29-1	TRBJ1-1	.	TGCAGCGTAGTTGGGGGGGGCACTGAAGCTTTCTTT	CSVVGGGTEAFF
.	TRBV27	TRBJ2-5	.	TGTGCCAGCAGTTTATCGGGGGGGGCGGGTCCTCCTCGGACCCAGTACTTC	CASSLSGGAGPPRTQYF
.	TRBV27	TRBJ2-5	.	TGTGCCAGCAGCCCTTCCCACCCAACCCGGGAGACCCAGTACTTC	CASSPSHPTRETQYF
once	TRBV5-8	TRBJ2-7	TRBD1	TGTGCCAGCAGCCGAAGACAGGGATCCTACGAGCAGTACTTC	CASSRRQGSYEQYF
.	TRBV14	TRBJ2-7	TRBD2	TGTGCCAGCAGCCAGGGACTAGCGGGAGTCTACGAGCAGTACTTC	CASSQGLAGVYEQYF
.	TRBV30	TRBJ2-2	.	TGTGCCTGGAGTGCCCTTGGAGGGGACACCGGGGAGCTGTTTTTT	CAWSALGGDTGELFF
.	TRBV18	TRBJ1-1	.	TGTGCCAGCTCACCGGCAGGGGACACTGAAGCTTTCTTT	CASSPAGDTEAFF
few	TRBV7-9	TRBJ1-1	TRBD1	TGTGCCAGCAGCGAGGGACAGGCTAACACTGAAGCTTTCTTT	CASSEGQANTEAFF
.	TRBV12-5	TRBJ1-3	.	TGTGCTAGTGGTAAGGACGGGAGCTCTGGAAACACCATATATTTT	CASGKDGSSGNTIYF
.	TRBV14	TRBJ2-3	TRBD1	TGTGCCAGCAGCCGGGACAGGGAGCAGTATTTT	CASSRDREQYF
.	TRBV27	TRBJ2-4	TRBD1	TGTGCCAGCAGTGTACGACAGGGGGCCAAAAACATTCAGTACTTC	CASSVRQGAKNIQYF
few	TRBV12-5	TRBJ1-2	TRBD1	TGTGCTAGTGGTTTCATAGGGACAGGTGGCTACACCTTC	CASGFIGTGGYTF
.	TRBV29-1	TRBJ2-7	TRBD2	TGCAGCGTTGAGGCCGGGACTAGCGGGGTCTCCTACGAGCAGTACTTC	CSVEAGTSGVSYEQYF
.	TRBV7-9	TRBJ2-3	TRBD2	TGTGCCAGCAGCGCGGGAGGGTGGGACACAGATACGCAGTATTTT	CASSAGGWDTDTQYF
.	TRBV27	TRBJ2-5	.	TGTGCCAGCAGAGGGGTTAGAGGGACCCAGTACTTC	CASRGVRGTQYF
few	TRBV15	TRBJ1-2	.	TGTGCCACCAGCAGAGATCCCGGGTTGAGGTATGGCTACACCTTC	CATSRDPGLRYGYTF
.	TRBV27	TRBJ2-5	TRBD2	TGTGCCAGCAGTCCAGAAGCGGGAGGGCCAGAAGAGACCCAGTACTTC	CASSPEAGGPEETQYF
.	TRBV6-1	TRBJ2-7	TRBD1	TGTGCCAGCAGCATCAGGGGGCCGTACGAGCAGTACTTC	CASSIRGPYEQYF
once	TRBV27	TRBJ1-1	.	TGTGCCAGCAGTTCCCGAGTTCAGGGGCTGGTGAACACTGAAGCTTTCTTT	CASSSRVQGLVNTEAFF
few	TRBV28	TRBJ1-5	.	TGTGCCAGCATGACAGGAGGTGGCAATCAGCCCCAGCATTTT	CASMTGGGNQPQHF
once	TRBV28	TRBJ2-7	TRBD2	TGTGCCAGCAGTCAGGGGACTAGCGGAACCTACGAGCAGTACTTC	CASSQGTSGTYEQYF
.	TRBV6-5	TRBJ2-1	TRBD2	TGTGCCAGCAGTTTCTTAGCGGGAGGGATCAATGAGCAGTTCTTC	CASSFLAGGINEQFF
.	TRBV7-9	TRBJ1-2	.	TGTGCCAGCAGCTTTGGGCAGGGTAATGGCTACACCTTC	CASSFGQGNGYTF
.	TRBV2	TRBJ2-1	TRBD1	TGTGCCAGCAATTCGGACAGGCGCCACAATGAGCAGTTCTTC	CASNSDRRHNEQFF
.	TRBV28	TRBJ2-1	TRBD2	TGTGCCAGCAGTACGGGACTAGCGGGAGGGTCATCTGGAAATGAGCAGTTCTTC	CASSTGLAGGSSGNEQFF
.	TRBV13	TRBJ2-5	.	TGTGCCAGCAGCTCCGGACCAGCGGCACAAGAGACCCAGTACTTC	CASSSGPAAQETQYF
.	TRBV5-6	TRBJ1-1	.	TGTGCCAGCAGCTTACGACTGCTGAACACTGAAGCTTTCTTT	CASSLRLLNTEAFF
.	TRBV28	TRBJ1-2	.	TGTGCCAGCAGTTTAAGAACGGGGGGCCGTAACTATGGCTACACCTTC	CASSLRTGGRNYGYTF
.	TRBV6-1	TRBJ2-7	.	TGTGCCAGCAGTGAAATGAGGTTCTCCTACGAGCAGTACTTC	CASSEMRFSYEQYF
.	TRBV5-1	TRBJ2-1	TRBD1	TGCGCCAGCAGCAAGGGACAGGGGGATGAGCAGTTCTTC	CASSKGQGDEQFF